The clone carrying this T cell receptor (beta chain) was counted between two and nine times. Germline V gene sequence: CDR1 LGHNA, CDR2 YNFKEQ. The CDR3 loop spans 11 amino acids. V was shortened by 5 bases and J by 4 bases, with 6 bases between the two germline ends. As originally analysed: Nucleated cell number was recorded as an estimate derived from reference gene primer amplification. Data came from immunoSEQ multiplex PCR; TCRdb stores just in-frame clones and leaves some out. From that table come the V and J calls and clone size; the DNA was used to work out D and trimming. Of 100,000 to 120,000 clones listed, approximately 79% are singletons. The record originates from a study of blood T cell repertoires in COVID-19. Study context: Material from acute and convalescent COVID-19 was sourced from the United States, Italy and Spain. PBMCs, B-cell-depleted T cells, or T cells were the source of the cDNA or gDNA that made up the material.

The specimen was peripheral blood. The rearrangement uses TRBV4-2 and TRBJ2-7; no firm D call. The sequence was collected from a woman older than 75 with active or convalescent COVID-19. The CDR3 is CASSSKYEQYF. CDR3 nucleotides: TGTGCCAGCAGCTCTAAATACGAGCAGTACTTC.